These 21 T cell receptor beta chains came from one sample sequenced in a study of shared clonotypes between healthy human individuals. Clones were read by immunoSEQ multiplex PCR, and TCRdb kept only the in-frame ones, dropping some. This repertoire shows about 2.4 million clones, more than 85% found once; its top ten account for roughly 0.39%. Input material: naive CD4+ T cells from PBMCs. Regarding subset: CD45RA+ positively selected. Receptor source: a man aged 18 to 30 in good health. Some clones in this sample may be carry-over from other donors' samples.

This clone was seen just once. The gene calls are TRBV11-1 and TRBJ2-1; 7 nucleotides match TRBD1. The germline V gene encodes CDR1 SGHAT and CDR2 FQDESV (reference sequence). This CDR3 is 12 amino acids long. V lost 4 bases to trimming and J lost 8 bases; unmatched junction nucleotides: 2. The CDR3 reads CASSYTGDEQFF. The CDR3 region has the DNA TGTGCCAGCAGCTACACAGGGGATGAGCAGTTCTTC.

About this clone: Other DNA sequences in the sample encode the same CDR3. The V and J genes are TRBV6-1 and TRBJ2-7; the D is unclear. Germline-derived CDR1 and CDR2 are MNHNS and SASEGT. Between the trimmed V and J ends, which lost 6 bases and 2 bases, there was a span of 11 bases. The length of the CDR3 is 13 residues. The CDR3 bases are TGTGCCAGCAGACCCTTGGGCCCCTACGAGCAGTACTTC. Its protein product is CASRPLGPYEQYF.

Details on this clone: Other DNA sequences in the sample encode the same CDR3. The chain links TRBV9 to TRBJ2-7, with D perhaps matching TRBD1 (6 bases). This CDR3 is 14 amino acids long. V lost 5 bases and J lost 0, with 12 bases in between. Germline CDR1 is SGDLS and CDR2 is YYNGEE. Here the CDR3 DNA reads TGTGCCAGCAGTGTGACAGGAAACTCCTACGAGCAGTACTTC. This codes for CASSVTGNSYEQYF.

In the case of this clone: Other DNA sequences in this specimen translate into the identical CDR3. The rearrangement links TRBV30 to TRBJ2-5, with D unclear. Germline V CDR1 and CDR2: GTSNPN, SVGIG (reference sequence). CDR3 size: 10 residues. V was clipped by 3 bases and J by 1 base, with 0 bases between them. The CDR3 protein is CAWSQETQYF. CDR3 in DNA: TGTGCCTGGAGCCAAGAGACCCAGTACTTC.

The V gene is TRBV6-5, the J gene TRBJ2-7; the D gene is possibly TRBD1 (6 bases). V was pared by 8 bases and J by 4 bases, with 12 bases between. The CDR3 is 12 amino acids. The germline V gene has CDR1 MNHEY and CDR2 SVGAGI. The CDR3 is CASHGTMYEQYF. Written as DNA, the CDR3 is TGTGCCAGCCACGGGACAATGTACGAGCAGTACTTC.

As concerns this clone: Additional DNA sequences in this sample encode the identical CDR3. The chain recombines TRBV11-2 with TRBJ1-2, with a weak D call TRBD1 (5 bases). Germline CDR1 SGHAT, CDR2 FQNNGV. V was shortened by 0 bases and J by 8 bases, with 10 bases between the two germline ends. The CDR3 runs to 13 residues. The CDR3 reads CASSLDRDRGYTF. The CDR3 bases are TGTGCCAGCAGCTTAGACAGGGATCGAGGCTACACCTTC.

This chain uses TRBV28 with TRBJ1-1; D might be TRBD1 (5 bases). V gave up 5 bases and J gave up 10 bases, with 23 bases separating them. There are 15 residues in the CDR3. The germline gives CDR1 MDHEN, CDR2 SYDVKM. The CDR3 loop reads CASSPYRQGMKVAFF. The CDR3 coding sequence is TGTGCCAGCAGTCCCTACCGGCAGGGCATGAAGGTAGCTTTCTTT.

The gene calls are TRBV18 and TRBJ2-6; maybe TRBD1 (6 bases). V was trimmed by 3 bases and J by 0 bases, leaving 15 bases between them. The CDR3 is 18 amino acids. In germline, CDR1 is KGHSH, CDR2 LQKENI. CDR3 DNA: TGTGCCAGCTCACCTTACCCCCTGGGGGCCTCTGGGGCCAACGTCCTGACTTTC. It yields the protein CASSPYPLGASGANVLTF.

The chain combines TRBV5-6 with TRBJ2-7, with 11 nucleotides matching TRBD2. Unmatched junction bases numbered 3, after V lost 5 bases and J lost 2 bases. This CDR3 has 14 amino acids. Germline V gene data show CDR1 as SGHDT and CDR2 as YYEEEE. The CDR3 DNA sequence: TGTGCCAGCAGAGGGACTAGCGGACCCTACGAGCAGTACTTC. The encoded protein is CASRGTSGPYEQYF.

This chain links TRBV28 with TRBJ2-3; tentatively, D is TRBD2 (8 bases). V gave up 5 bases and J gave up 4 bases, with 19 bases separating them. Germline assignment: CDR1 MDHEN and CDR2 SYDVKM. This CDR3 region has 16 residues. The CDR3 DNA reads TGTGCCAGCAGTCCAGGGGGAGCGGGAGTCCCAGATACGCAGTATTTT. Its translation: CASSPGGAGVPDTQYF. The variable domain in full, with the rest retrieved from reference TRBV28 and TRBJ2-3, is DVKVTQSSRYLVKRTGEKVFLECVQDMDHENMFWYRQDPGLGLRLIYFSYDVKMKEKGDIPEGYSVSREKKERFSLILESASTNQTSMYLCASSPGGAGVPDTQYFGPGTRLTVL.

The chain carries TRBV30 and TRBJ2-1, with D perhaps assigned TRBD1 or TRBD2 (5 bases each). V lost 3 bases and J lost 8, with 17 bases in between. The CDR3 has 14 amino acids. CDR1 and CDR2 (germline): GTSNPN, SVGIG (reference sequence). This CDR3 is CAWRPGRGNDEQFF. The CDR3, as DNA: TGTGCCTGGAGGCCGGGACGAGGAAATGATGAGCAGTTCTTC.

This sequence joins TRBV5-1 and TRBJ2-2; D gene uncertain. The CDR3 is made up of 16 amino acids. Trimming cost V 4 bases and J 0 bases, with 13 bases left between them. The germline gives CDR1 SGHRS, CDR2 YFSETQ. CDR3 DNA: TGCGCCAGCAGCCCAGGAACCCTCGCGAACACCGGGGAGCTGTTTTTT. Protein: CASSPGTLANTGELFF. Full variable domain (outside the CDR3, taken from reference TRBV5-1 and TRBJ2-2): KAGVTQTPRYLIKTRGQQVTLSCSPISGHRSVSWYQQTPGQGLQFLFEYFSETQRNKGNFPGRFSGRQFSNSRSEMNVSTLELGDSALYLCASSPGTLANTGELFFGEGSRLTVL.

The table lists this clone with a count of one. The chain is built from TRBV28 and TRBJ1-3; D unclear. This CDR3 is built from 15 residues. V was shortened by 1 base and J by 3 bases, with 10 bases between the two germline ends. CDR1 is MDHEN and CDR2 is SYDVKM in the germline V gene. The CDR3 DNA follows: TGTGCCAGCAGTTTATCAACCTACAGTGGAAACACCATATATTTT. It encodes CASSLSTYSGNTIYF.

The chain has TRBV6-5 and TRBJ2-2, with D perhaps TRBD2 (6 bases). Germline CDR1 reads MNHEY; CDR2 reads SVGAGI. The CDR3 contains 15 residues. The V end was cut by 6 bases, the J end by 4 bases, with 15 bases between. This CDR3 reads CASSPGGVGTGELFF. The CDR3 coding sequence is TGTGCCAGCAGCCCAGGAGGGGTTGGCACCGGGGAGCTGTTTTTT.

In DNA form, the CDR3 reads TGTGCCTGGAGCCCATCGACCGACACCATATATTTT. It codes for CAWSPSTDTIYF. The V gene is TRBV30, the J gene TRBJ1-3; D remains ambiguous. This CDR3 has 12 residues. Germline CDR1 reads GTSNPN; CDR2 reads SVGIG (reference sequence). Trimming stripped 3 bases from V and 8 bases from J, with 11 bases between.

The genes are TRBV29-1 and TRBJ2-7, with 10 bases identical to TRBD1. The germline CDR1 and CDR2 sequences are SQVTM and ANQGSEA. V was clipped by 4 bases and J by 1 base; unmatched bases: 7. The CDR3 length is 15 residues. The CDR3 sequence: CSVVGDRGFSYEQYF. CDR3 nucleotides: TGCAGCGTTGTAGGGGACAGGGGATTTTCCTACGAGCAGTACTTC.

The J gene is TRBJ1-2, the V gene TRBV29-1; 10 bases map to TRBD1. CDR1 is SQVTM and CDR2 is ANQGSEA in the germline V gene. V dropped 3 bases and J dropped 2; count of bases not matched to a gene: 6. The CDR3 contains 15 residues. The CDR3 spells CSVEGLTGGNYGYTF. The CDR3 region has the DNA TGCAGCGTTGAGGGTCTGACAGGGGGCAACTATGGCTACACCTTC.

The chain employs TRBV6-6 and TRBJ1-3; D is unclear. Germline CDR1 reads MNHNY; CDR2 reads SVGAGI (reference sequence). Trimming shortened V by 6 bases and J by 0 bases, and 6 bases separated the two germline ends. The CDR3 has 13 amino acids. CDR3 sequence reads: CASRELSGNTIYF. DNA for the CDR3: TGTGCCAGCAGGGAACTCTCTGGAAACACCATATATTTT.

This clone was seen a single time. The gene calls are TRBV9 and TRBJ2-3, with 13 positions matching TRBD2. J lost 0 bases, V lost 4 bases, and 5 bases had no gene match. This CDR3 spans 17 amino acids. Germline V gene data show CDR1 as SGDLS and CDR2 as YYNGEE. CDR3 loop: CASSKLAGGPSTDTQYF. CDR3 DNA: TGTGCCAGCAGCAAACTAGCGGGAGGGCCTAGCACAGATACGCAGTATTTT.

J is TRBJ1-1 and V is TRBV4-1, with D possibly TRBD1 on 6 matching bases. This CDR3 has 16 amino acids. Trimming pared 0 bases from V and 13 bases from J, leaving 24 bases between. Germline assignment: CDR1 MGHRA and CDR2 YSYEKL. The CDR3 protein is CASSQDRTRRRDTSFF. The CDR3 DNA reads TGCGCCAGCAGCCAAGATCGGACGAGGCGGAGGGACACCAGTTTCTTT.

The chain recombines TRBV5-1 with TRBJ2-7; D not resolved. Germline CDR1 SGHRS, CDR2 YFSETQ. The CDR3 consists of 15 residues. V was pared by 4 bases and J by 0 bases, with 14 bases between. CDR3 region: CASSQTEKNSYEQYF. The CDR3 bases are TGCGCCAGCAGCCAGACGGAAAAAAACTCCTACGAGCAGTACTTC.